The next 20 T cell receptor beta chains were all read from a single sample in a study of T-cell reconstitution after alpha-beta-depleted transplantation in children. A TCRbeta library incorporating unique molecular identifiers was prepared. TCRdb used MiXCR to reprocess the PCR reads, holding one entry per CDR3 protein. Among over 400,000 distinct CDR3 sequences listed, around 13% were seen once. Sequences were derived from PBMCs from the stem cell graft donor, sampled from the stem cell graft. The receptors stem from a human donor who donated a stem cell graft to a child with combined immunodeficiency.

This clonotype was counted between two and nine times. The genes are TRBV28 and TRBJ2-7; possibly TRBD1 for D (6 bases). From germline, CDR1 is MDHEN and CDR2 SYDVKM. V was cut by 5 bases and J by 2 bases, with 13 bases left in between. This CDR3 comprises 14 residues. The CDR3 bases are TGTGCCAGCAGTCCCAATGGGGGCGCCTACGAGCAGTACTTC. Its translation: CASSPNGGAYEQYF. The full variable domain, in which reference TRBV28 and TRBJ2-7 provide the parts outside the CDR3, is DVKVTQSSRYLVKRTGEKVFLECVQDMDHENMFWYRQDPGLGLRLIYFSYDVKMKEKGDIPEGYSVSREKKERFSLILESASTNQTSMYLCASSPNGGAYEQYFGPGTRLTVT.

The chain carries TRBV7-8 and TRBJ2-1; D is tentatively TRBD1 or TRBD2 (6 bases each). The V gene's germline CDR1 is SGHVS and CDR2 FQNEAQ. Trimming left V 5 bases short and J 3 bases short, with 14 bases between. The CDR3 extends over 15 amino acids. This CDR3 is CASSLPEGGYNEQFF. For the CDR3, the DNA is TGTGCCAGCAGCCTCCCGGAGGGGGGCTACAATGAGCAGTTCTTC.

The table lists this clonotype with a few counts. This chain joins TRBV6-2 or TRBV6-3 and TRBJ2-3; TRBD2 is a possible D gene (6 bases). The CDR3 has 13 residues. Deletions cut 5 bases from V and 6 bases from J, with 12 bases between. Germline assignment: CDR1 MNHEY and CDR2 SVGEGT. The CDR3 reads CASSETSFDTQYF. DNA of the CDR3: TGTGCCAGCAGTGAGACTAGTTTCGATACGCAGTATTTT.

The J gene is TRBJ2-2, the V gene TRBV2; no clear D gene. The CDR3 loop spans 14 amino acids. The V gene lost 3 bases and the J gene lost 2 bases, with 7 bases spanning the gap. The V gene's germline CDR1 is SNHLY and CDR2 FYNNEI. The CDR3 sequence is CASSEARNTGELFF. The DNA of the CDR3 is TGTGCCAGCAGTGAGGCCCGAAACACCGGGGAGCTGTTTTTT.

The chain joins TRBV5-1 to TRBJ2-5; a possible D gene is TRBD1 (5 bases). The V end was cut by 3 bases, the J end by 5 bases, with 11 bases between. Germline lookup yields CDR1 SGHRS and CDR2 YFSETQ. The CDR3 sequence is 13 residues long. The CDR3 here is CASSSQGSETQYF. The CDR3 nucleotides read TGCGCCAGCAGCTCGCAGGGTAGTGAGACCCAGTACTTC.

The table lists this clonotype with a few counts. The chain employs TRBV6-5 and TRBJ1-2, with no clear D. Germline CDR1 reads MNHEY; CDR2 reads SVGAGI. The CDR3 length is 13 residues. V lost 1 base to trimming and J lost 1 base, with 4 bases between them. CDR3 DNA sequence: TGTGCCAGCAGTTACTTGGTTAACTATGGCTACACCTTC. This sequence encodes CASSYLVNYGYTF.

The chain uses TRBV12-3 or TRBV12-4 and TRBJ2-2; 9 bases match TRBD1. This CDR3 has 15 amino acids. Germline trimming cut 6 bases from V and 4 bases from J; bases unmatched to any gene: 6. The CDR3 here is CASRAGTGFTGELFF. CDR3 in DNA: TGTGCCAGCAGGGCCGGGACAGGGTTCACCGGGGAGCTGTTTTTT.

The table lists this clonotype with a few counts. V usage is TRBV20-1 and J usage is TRBJ2-5; 8 positions agree with TRBD2. The V and J ends lost 0 bases and 1 base, in that order; junction bases with no gene match: 7. Looked up from germline, CDR1 is DFQATT and CDR2 is SNEGSKA (reference sequence). The CDR3 consists of 16 residues. CDR3 DNA: TGCAGTGCTAGAGATCTTAGCGGGGTTAGCCAAGAGACCCAGTACTTC. This translates into CSARDLSGVSQETQYF.

Only a few counts were recorded for this clonotype. V gene TRBV12-3 or TRBV12-4 combines with J gene TRBJ1-6; D gene ambiguous. The germline V and J ends were trimmed by 5 bases and 4 bases, with 12 bases remaining between them. CDR3 length: 15 residues. CDR3 coding DNA: TGTGCCAGCAGTGCTACTGGGATGTATAATTCACCCCTCCACTTT. The encoded protein is CASSATGMYNSPLHF.

The table lists this clonotype with many counts. J is TRBJ2-3 and V is TRBV10-3; 9 bases align to TRBD2. The CDR3 extends over 17 amino acids. Trimming cost V 6 bases and J 0 bases; bases outside gene matches: 10. Germline CDR1 reads ENHRY; CDR2 reads SYGVKD. CDR3 DNA: TGTGCCATCAGGACCGTACTAGCGGGCACGAGCACAGATACGCAGTATTTT. Its translation is CAIRTVLAGTSTDTQYF.

The J gene is TRBJ1-1, the V gene TRBV5-1, with D possibly matching TRBD1 (5 bases). The CDR3 spans 15 residues. Per the germline V gene, CDR1 is SGHRS and CDR2 is YFSETQ. The V end lost 4 bases, the J end lost 1 base, and 14 bases lay between the germline ends. CDR3 residues: CASSDQDRQNTEAFF. CDR3 in DNA: TGCGCCAGCAGCGACCAAGACAGACAGAACACTGAAGCTTTCTTT. Full variable domain (missing parts from reference TRBV5-1 and TRBJ1-1): KAGVTQTPRYLIKTRGQQVTLSCSPISGHRSVSWYQQTPGQGLQFLFEYFSETQRNKGNFPGRFSGRQFSNSRSEMNVSTLELGDSALYLCASSDQDRQNTEAFFGQGTRLTVV.

The chain couples TRBV7-6 to TRBJ1-1; maybe TRBD1 (6 bases). The CDR3 spans 14 residues. The V end was cut by 5 bases, the J end by 0 bases, with 10 bases between. Germline CDR1 and CDR2: SGHVS and FNYEAQ. The CDR3 nucleotides are TGTGCCAGCAGCGTCAGGGGTGTGAACACTGAAGCTTTCTTT. Protein sequence: CASSVRGVNTEAFF.

This clonotype was seen a handful of times. The chain joins TRBV5-1 to TRBJ1-1; D unclear. This CDR3 spans 15 amino acids. Germline CDR1 and CDR2: SGHRS and YFSETQ. The V end lost 3 bases, the J end lost 2 bases, and 14 bases lay between the germline ends. As DNA, the CDR3 is TGCGCCAGCAGCTCGCCTGGGGTGATAAACACTGAAGCTTTCTTT. This gives the protein CASSSPGVINTEAFF.

This clonotype was counted ten times or more. The J gene is TRBJ2-4, the V gene TRBV2; D tentatively reads TRBD1 or TRBD2 (5 bases each). Germline CDR1 is SNHLY and CDR2 is FYNNEI. CDR3 length: 17 amino acids. V lost 0 bases, J lost 0 bases, and 12 bases lay in between. CDR3 sequence: CASSEAPGTLAKNIQYF. The CDR3, as DNA: TGTGCCAGCAGTGAAGCCCCAGGGACCCTAGCCAAAAACATTCAGTACTTC.

This CDR3 reads CARGRRESAYNEQFF. The DNA for the CDR3 is TGTGCCAGGGGAAGAAGGGAGTCCGCCTACAATGAGCAGTTCTTC. This sequence joins TRBV7-8 and TRBJ2-1, with D perhaps TRBD2 (5 bases). CDR1 and CDR2 (germline): SGHVS, FQNEAQ. The CDR3 covers 15 residues. The V and J ends lost 9 bases and 2 bases respectively, with 17 bases between them.

Many counts were recorded for this clonotype. V and J are TRBV7-8 and TRBJ2-1; D gene ambiguous. V gave up 5 bases and J gave up 0 bases, with 14 bases separating them. CDR3 size: 16 residues. Per germline, CDR1 SGHVS and CDR2 FQNEAQ. CDR3 in amino acids: CASSPTGLSSYNEQFF. As DNA, the CDR3 is TGTGCCAGCAGCCCCACTGGGCTTAGCTCCTACAATGAGCAGTTCTTC. Together with reference TRBV7-8 and TRBJ2-1, the CDR3 gives the full variable domain: GAGVSQSPRYKVAKRGQDVALRCDPISGHVSLFWYQQALGQGPEFLTYFQNEAQLDKSGLPSDRFFAERPEGSVSTLKIQRTQQEDSAVYLCASSPTGLSSYNEQFFGPGTRLTVL.

The table lists this clonotype with a few counts. The chain has TRBV28 and TRBJ2-7; weak D call: TRBD1 (6 bases). The V gene's germline CDR1 is MDHEN and CDR2 SYDVKM. This CDR3 is built from 14 residues. V gave up 5 bases and J gave up 3 bases, with 14 bases separating them. The CDR3 spells CASSQSTGIYEQYF. CDR3 coding DNA: TGTGCCAGCAGTCAATCAACAGGGATCTACGAGCAGTACTTC.

This clonotype was seen more than once but under ten times. This rearrangement joins TRBV12-3 or TRBV12-4 to TRBJ2-2; D not certain. The CDR3 is made up of 15 amino acids. V lost 5 bases and J 1 base, leaving 11 bases between the germline ends. In nucleotides, the CDR3 is TGTGCCAGCAGTCGCGGCCCGGTGAACACCGGGGAGCTGTTTTTT. This gives the protein CASSRGPVNTGELFF.

This clonotype has a count of ten or more. This chain connects TRBV5-1 to TRBJ2-3; tentative D call: TRBD2 (6 bases). This CDR3 comprises 14 residues. Trimming shortened V by 1 base and J by 6 bases, and 12 bases separated the two germline ends. Germline V CDR1 and CDR2: SGHRS, YFSETQ. The CDR3 region is CASSLPREGDTQYF. The CDR3 DNA reads TGCGCCAGCAGCTTGCCGCGGGAAGGGGATACGCAGTATTTT.

This clonotype was recorded only once. V is TRBV4-1 and J is TRBJ2-5, with a possible D match to TRBD2 (6 bases). This CDR3 comprises 15 residues. Germline loops: CDR1 MGHRA, CDR2 YSYEKL. Trimming pared 0 bases from V and 2 bases from J, leaving 10 bases between. CDR3 protein: CASSQDGLAQETQYF. The CDR3 DNA follows: TGCGCCAGCAGCCAAGACGGGCTAGCGCAAGAGACCCAGTACTTC.